A selection of T cell receptor beta chains follows, all from one sample in a study of blood T cell repertoires in COVID-19. Data came from immunoSEQ multiplex PCR; TCRdb stores just in-frame clones and leaves some out. The table records about 240,000 clones, approximately 83% of them present only once. The source material was PBMCs or T cells enriched from blood (not recorded which). These receptors were collected from a woman between 35 and 50 years old with acute COVID-19. Each CDR3 is given with its conserved first and last residue. The D gene is left open where the match is weak. The size of a clone is reported for some rows only, either as once, few or many, or as a class for expanded clones.

>TRBJ2-7|TRBV4-1|once|TRBD2
CASSQDRSGRYEQYF
TGCGCCAGCAGCCAAGATCGTAGCGGGAGATACGAGCAGTACTTC
>TRBJ1-3|TRBV5-6|-|-
CASSPDSASGNTIYF
TGTGCCAGCAGCCCCGACAGCGCCTCTGGAAACACCATATATTTT
>TRBJ2-1|TRBV14|-|-
CASSQGTTLAPNEQFF
TGTGCCAGCAGCCAAGGGACTACCCTAGCCCCCAATGAGCAGTTCTTC
>TRBJ2-7|TRBV2|-|-
CASRPPIRSEQYF
TGTGCCAGCAGACCCCCTATTAGATCCGAGCAGTACTTC
>TRBJ2-3|TRBV5-1|-|TRBD2
CASSSRLAGPSTDTQYF
TGCGCCAGCAGCAGCAGACTAGCGGGACCGAGCACAGATACGCAGTATTTT
>TRBJ2-1|TRBV7-9|-|TRBD2
CASSLGTSGGNEQFF
TGTGCCAGCAGCTTAGGGACTAGCGGGGGCAATGAGCAGTTCTTC
>TRBJ1-2|TRBV14|-|TRBD1
CASSPRQGGGYGYTF
TGTGCCAGCAGCCCACGACAGGGTGGGGGCTATGGCTACACCTTC
>TRBJ2-7|TRBV2|-|-
CASSEAVQGEQYF
TGTGCCAGCAGTGAAGCGGTGCAGGGTGAGCAGTACTTC
>TRBJ2-3|TRBV25-1|-|TRBD2
CASTRTSGFTDTQYF
TGTGCCAGCACCAGGACTAGCGGTTTCACAGATACGCAGTATTTT
>TRBJ1-1|TRBV7-8|-|TRBD1
CASSPPGQGNTEAFF
TGTGCCAGCAGCCCGCCGGGACAGGGAAACACTGAAGCTTTCTTT
>TRBJ2-3|TRBV5-6|once|-
CASSPTVVLDTQYF
TGTGCCAGCAGCCCCACCGTAGTTCTAGATACGCAGTATTTT
>TRBJ1-6|TRBV2|once|-
CASMGRTANSPLHF
TGTGCCAGCATGGGTCGGACAGCTAATTCACCCCTCCACTTT
>TRBJ2-3|TRBV30|few|-
CAWSVTEGTDTQYF
TGTGCCTGGAGTGTGACTGAGGGTACAGATACGCAGTATTTT
>TRBJ1-1|TRBV19|-|TRBD1
CASSIRGTVNTEAFF
TGTGCCAGTAGTATTAGGGGGACAGTGAACACTGAAGCTTTCTTT
>TRBJ2-5|TRBV24-1|few|TRBD1
CATSAIGQGGGETQYF
TGTGCCACCAGTGCCATTGGACAGGGGGGGGGTGAGACCCAGTACTTC
>TRBJ2-1|TRBV5-1|few|-
CASSPQPQYEQFF
TGCGCCAGCAGCCCCCAACCCCAGTATGAGCAGTTCTTC
>TRBJ1-5|TRBV12-3/TRBV12-4|-|TRBD1
CASSEGAVQPQHF
TGTGCCAGCAGTGAGGGGGCCGTTCAGCCCCAGCATTTT
>TRBJ2-1|TRBV5-4|-|TRBD1
CASSPGTGWGSDNEQFF
TGTGCCAGCAGCCCCGGGACAGGGTGGGGGTCGGACAATGAGCAGTTCTTC
>TRBJ2-7|TRBV19|-|-
CASGLGRGRSEQYF
TGTGCCAGCGGGCTTGGCAGGGGAAGGAGCGAGCAGTACTTC
>TRBJ2-2|TRBV2|-|-
CASRPNTPGELFF
TGTGCCAGCAGGCCGAACACCCCCGGGGAGCTGTTTTTT
>TRBJ2-1|TRBV11-2|few|TRBD2
CASSSSGVSYNEQFF
TGTGCCAGCAGCAGTAGCGGGGTTTCCTACAATGAGCAGTTCTTC
>TRBJ2-7|TRBV19|-|TRBD1
CASSPGQGGVQYF
TGTGCCAGTAGTCCAGGACAGGGGGGTGTGCAGTACTTC
>TRBJ1-1|TRBV25-1|few|-
CASSADQGNTEAFF
TGTGCCAGCAGTGCCGATCAGGGAAACACTGAAGCTTTCTTT
>TRBJ1-6|TRBV2|-|-
CASRLRALNSPLHF
TGTGCCAGCAGGCTCAGGGCTCTTAATTCACCCCTCCACTTT
>TRBJ1-2|TRBV5-1|-|-
CASSLAGYGYTF
TGCGCCAGCAGCTTGGCAGGCTATGGCTACACCTTC
>TRBJ2-1|TRBV12-5|-|TRBD2
CASAALAGSYNEQFF
TGTGCTAGTGCCGCACTAGCGGGAAGCTACAATGAGCAGTTCTTC
>TRBJ2-2|TRBV12-3/TRBV12-4|-|-
CASRLELTGELFF
TGTGCCAGCAGATTGGAGCTAACCGGGGAGCTGTTTTTT
>TRBJ2-1|TRBV27|few|TRBD2
CASSFLGEGTYNEQFF
TGTGCCAGCAGTTTCTTGGGGGAGGGCACCTACAATGAGCAGTTCTTC
>TRBJ2-7|TRBV5-1|-|TRBD2
CASSHLAGGAYEQYF
TGCGCCAGCAGCCATCTAGCGGGAGGCGCCTACGAGCAGTACTTC
>TRBJ2-7|TRBV29-1|once|TRBD1
CSAKDRTAYEQYF
TGCAGCGCTAAGGACAGGACGGCCTACGAGCAGTACTTC
>TRBJ1-5|TRBV6-5|few|TRBD1
CAVRRDRGRQPQHF
TGTGCCGTTCGCCGGGACAGGGGGCGACAGCCCCAGCATTTT
>TRBJ2-1|TRBV30|-|-
CAWSVGSGSGQFF
TGTGCCTGGAGTGTTGGGTCGGGATCGGGGCAGTTCTTC
>TRBJ2-3|TRBV7-2|-|TRBD2
CASSETSGIGDTQYF
TGTGCCAGCAGCGAAACTAGCGGAATTGGAGATACGCAGTATTTT
>TRBJ2-1|TRBV19|-|TRBD2
CASSAPQRGNNEQFF
TGTGCCAGTAGTGCCCCCCAGCGGGGTAACAATGAGCAGTTCTTC
>TRBJ2-5|TRBV19|-|TRBD1
CASSIAGGRRETQYF
TGTGCCAGTAGTATAGCAGGGGGAAGGCGAGAGACCCAGTACTTC
>TRBJ2-1|TRBV10-3|-|TRBD2
CAISESSGLPSGEQFF
TGTGCCATCAGTGAGTCGTCGGGACTACCTTCGGGTGAGCAGTTCTTC
>TRBJ2-5|TRBV5-4|few|-
CASSSFSGIGETQYF
TGTGCCAGCAGCTCGTTTAGCGGTATCGGGGAGACCCAGTACTTC
>TRBJ1-5|TRBV19|-|-
CASTPNKLQVPQPQHF
TGTGCCAGTACCCCCAACAAGCTACAGGTGCCTCAGCCCCAGCATTTT
>TRBJ2-3|TRBV7-9|-|-
CASRGREPAITDTQYF
TGTGCCAGCAGGGGTCGGGAGCCCGCTATCACAGATACGCAGTATTTT
>TRBJ1-5|TRBV5-1|-|-
CASSLYDRNQPQHF
TGCGCCAGCAGCTTATATGACAGAAATCAGCCCCAGCATTTT
>TRBJ1-6|TRBV5-6|-|TRBD1
CASSQDGTGDSPLHF
TGTGCCAGCAGCCAAGACGGGACAGGGGACTCACCCCTCCACTTT
>TRBJ2-3|TRBV7-2|few|TRBD1
CASSRGPGSTDTQYF
TGTGCCAGCAGCAGGGGGCCGGGCTCCACAGATACGCAGTATTTT
>TRBJ2-7|TRBV18|-|-
CASSWGRAYEQYF
TGTGCCAGCTCATGGGGCAGGGCCTACGAGCAGTACTTC
>TRBJ2-1|TRBV11-3|-|-
CASSSRAYNEQFF
TGTGCCAGCAGCAGCCGGGCCTACAATGAGCAGTTCTTC
>TRBJ2-7|TRBV6-2/TRBV6-3|-|TRBD2
CASSYLLARYEQYF
TGTGCCAGCAGTTACTTACTAGCGAGGTACGAGCAGTACTTC
>TRBJ1-2|TRBV6-1|-|-
CAPSDYCEGTNYGYTF
TGTGCCCCCAGTGATTATTGTGAAGGGACAAACTATGGCTACACCTTC
>TRBJ2-2|TRBV11-3|-|TRBD1
CASPRDRDTGELFF
TGTGCCAGCCCAAGGGACAGAGACACCGGGGAGCTGTTTTTT
>TRBJ1-5|TRBV9|once|-
CASSVGVGEGLNQPQHF
TGTGCCAGCAGCGTAGGGGTAGGGGAGGGCCTCAATCAGCCCCAGCATTTT
>TRBJ2-7|TRBV27|-|TRBD1
CASRTTGNFYEQYF
TGTGCCAGCAGGACGACAGGGAATTTTTACGAGCAGTACTTC
>TRBJ2-7|TRBV5-6|-|TRBD2
CASSFGTSGSYEQYF
TGTGCCAGCAGCTTCGGGACTAGCGGGTCCTACGAGCAGTACTTC
>TRBJ2-3|TRBV11-3|-|-
CASSLDLVQDTQYF
TGTGCCAGCAGCTTAGATCTTGTTCAGGATACGCAGTATTTT
>TRBJ1-4|TRBV6-5|few|TRBD1
CASSGMRQGEKLFF
TGTGCCAGCAGCGGGATGAGACAGGGAGAAAAACTGTTTTTT
>TRBJ2-3|TRBV7-8|-|TRBD2
CASRTGGLAGGGDTQYF
TGTGCCAGCAGAACCGGGGGGCTAGCGGGAGGTGGAGATACGCAGTATTTT
>TRBJ2-1|TRBV29-1|-|-
CSVERLNNEQFF
TGCAGCGTTGAGCGGCTGAACAATGAGCAGTTCTTC
>TRBJ1-1|TRBV6-1|-|-
CASSEALGNTEAFF
TGTGCCAGCAGTGAAGCGCTAGGGAACACTGAAGCTTTCTTT